This is a list of T cell receptor beta chains from one sample in a study of graft-versus-host responses after intestinal transplantation. Produced via immunoSEQ multiplex PCR; TCRdb's table is partial and in-frame only. The sample lists more than 50,000 clones; about 90% were seen once. The source material was PBMCs, sampled 118 to 130 days after intestinal transplantation. The receptors shown here come from a human patient who received an intestinal transplant, so some T cells may come from the graft donor. The CDR3 runs from the conserved cysteine through the conserved F or W. The order of the fields is J gene, clone size, V gene, D gene, CDR3 protein, CDR3 DNA. A D gene is named only where the DNA matches it firmly. Expanded clones get a size class; other rows say once, few or many, or leave the size out.

TRBJ2-2 - TRBV6-6 - CASSFDRRLTGELFF TGTGCCAGCAGTTTTGACAGGCGGCTAACCGGGGAGCTGTTTTTT
TRBJ2-1 - TRBV29-1 - CSVDITRNPYNEQFF TGCAGCGTTGACATAACTAGAAATCCCTACAATGAGCAGTTCTTC
TRBJ1-1 - TRBV28 - CASSLIQGPNTEAFF TGTGCCAGCAGTTTAATCCAGGGGCCGAACACTGAAGCTTTCTTT
TRBJ2-2 - TRBV4-1 TRBD2 CASSQGLAGGRATGELFF TGCGCCAGCAGCCAAGGGCTAGCGGGGGGGCGGGCCACCGGGGAGCTGTTTTTT
TRBJ1-2 - TRBV5-4 - CASSLAGVDYGYTF TGTGCCAGCAGCTTGGCGGGGGTTGACTATGGCTACACCTTC
TRBJ2-7 - TRBV14 TRBD2 CASSQSSGLTYEQYF TGTGCCAGCAGCCAGTCTAGCGGGCTTACCTACGAGCAGTACTTC
TRBJ2-2 - TRBV2 - CASSPGAYTGELFF TGTGCCAGCAGCCCAGGGGCCTACACCGGGGAGCTGTTTTTT
TRBJ2-7 - TRBV9 - CASSVGTEPYEQYF TGTGCCAGCAGCGTCGGGACGGAACCTTACGAGCAGTACTTC
TRBJ2-7 few TRBV28 TRBD2 CASSLDSGELSEQYF TGTGCCAGCAGTTTGGATAGCGGGGAACTCAGCGAGCAGTACTTC
TRBJ2-7 - TRBV13 - CASSLAGTYEQYF TGTGCCAGCAGCTTGGCAGGAACCTACGAGCAGTACTTC
TRBJ1-1 - TRBV6-5 TRBD1 CASSLWTGGSTEAFF TGTGCCAGCAGTCTTTGGACAGGGGGATCCACTGAAGCTTTCTTT
TRBJ1-1 - TRBV7-9 - CASSYSGSPHTEAFF TGTGCCAGCTCCTACTCAGGCAGTCCCCACACTGAAGCTTTCTTT
TRBJ2-5 - TRBV2 - CASSSGTPQETQYF TGTGCCAGCAGTTCCGGGACACCTCAAGAGACCCAGTACTTC
TRBJ2-3 - TRBV5-4 - CASSLNREDTQYF TGTGCCAGCAGCTTGAACAGGGAAGATACGCAGTATTTT
TRBJ2-3 - TRBV6-4 TRBD2 CASSVTSGGPDTQYF TGTGCCAGCAGTGTAACTAGCGGGGGGCCAGATACGCAGTATTTT
TRBJ2-4 - TRBV11-3 TRBD1 CAGSLDRVDIQYF TGTGCCGGCAGCTTAGACAGGGTGGACATTCAGTACTTC
TRBJ2-3 once TRBV5-6 TRBD1 CASSSAWTGNTDTQYF TGTGCCAGCAGCTCGGCCTGGACAGGGAACACAGATACGCAGTATTTT
TRBJ2-5 - TRBV6-5 - CASSYSTGVETQYF TGTGCCAGCAGTTACTCGACTGGGGTGGAGACCCAGTACTTC
TRBJ2-2 - TRBV6-5 - CASSQGYTGELFF TGTGCCAGCAGCCAGGGGTACACCGGGGAGCTGTTTTTT
TRBJ1-4 - TRBV9 TRBD1 CASSVEGQSSQLFF TGTGCCAGCAGCGTAGAGGGACAGAGCTCGCAACTGTTTTTT
TRBJ2-1 - TRBV7-9 - CASSDSRTNEQFF TGTGCCAGCAGCGACTCTAGAACCAATGAGCAGTTCTTC
TRBJ1-1 - TRBV11-2 TRBD1 CASSSFLGDSTEAFF TGTGCCAGCAGCTCATTCCTTGGGGACAGCACCGAAGCTTTCTTT
TRBJ2-5 - TRBV7-6 - CASSFRLQETQYF TGTGCCAGCAGCTTCAGGCTCCAAGAGACCCAGTACTTC
TRBJ1-1 - TRBV4-1 TRBD1 CASSQTTGGLTEAFF TGCGCCAGCAGCCAAACGACAGGGGGTCTAACTGAAGCTTTCTTT
TRBJ1-4 - TRBV5-1 - CASSVLGEKLFF TGCGCCAGCAGCGTACTTGGGGAAAAACTGTTTTTT
TRBJ2-2 - TRBV29-1 - CSVDGLNTGELFF TGCAGCGTTGATGGCCTGAACACCGGGGAGCTGTTTTTT
TRBJ1-2 - TRBV7-3 - CASSENVAAGGYTF TGTGCCAGCAGCGAAAACGTCGCAGCCGGGGGCTACACCTTC
TRBJ2-7 - TRBV28 - CASSSPGEQYF TGTGCCAGCAGTTCCCCTGGCGAGCAGTACTTC
TRBJ2-3 - TRBV7-9 TRBD2 CASSLLAGITDTQYF TGTGCCAGCAGCTTACTAGCGGGGATCACAGATACGCAGTATTTT
TRBJ2-3 - TRBV7-8 - CASSLSRHRTDTQYF TGTGCCAGCAGCTTATCCAGGCACCGCACAGATACGCAGTATTTT
TRBJ1-5 - TRBV18 - CASSPTGTAADQPQHF TGTGCCAGCTCACCTACAGGGACGGCGGCGGATCAGCCCCAGCATTTT
TRBJ1-4 - TRBV6-5 TRBD1 CASSSENRGILFF TGTGCCAGCAGTTCAGAGAACAGGGGTATACTGTTTTTT
TRBJ1-1 - TRBV19 - CASSIVFQRGMNTEAFF TGTGCCAGTAGTATAGTGTTCCAACGGGGCATGAACACTGAAGCTTTCTTT
TRBJ2-3 - TRBV27 TRBD2 CASSYISGGARTDTQYF TGTGCCAGCAGTTATATTAGCGGGGGGGCCCGCACAGATACGCAGTATTTT
TRBJ1-2 few TRBV5-1 - CASRPRDGRYGYTF TGCGCCAGCAGGCCCCGGGACGGCCGCTATGGCTACACCTTC
TRBJ2-3 - TRBV5-1 TRBD1 CASSDGQGADTQYF TGCGCCAGCAGCGACGGACAGGGGGCAGATACGCAGTATTTT
TRBJ2-5 - TRBV7-8 - CASSLDPLGRGGETQYF TGTGCCAGCAGCTTAGACCCATTAGGCAGGGGAGGCGAGACCCAGTACTTC
TRBJ1-3 - TRBV2 - CASRRGVKENTIYF TGTGCCAGCAGGAGGGGGGTTAAGGAGAACACCATATATTTT
TRBJ2-4 - TRBV27 TRBD2 CASSPGTSGGAIQYF TGTGCCAGCAGCCCGGGGACTAGCGGGGGGGCCATTCAGTACTTC
TRBJ1-2 once TRBV6-5 - CASSVVGGGYTF TGTGCCAGCAGTGTCGTCGGGGGTGGCTACACCTTC
TRBJ1-6 - TRBV30 TRBD1 CAWSSPDRGPHYSPLHF TGTGCCTGGAGTTCTCCGGACAGGGGTCCTCATTATTCACCCCTCCACTTT
TRBJ1-5 - TRBV15 - CATSPGGVLNQPQHF TGTGCCACCAGCCCAGGCGGGGTTCTGAATCAGCCCCAGCATTTT
TRBJ1-1 few TRBV6-5 - CASSYNRVAFF TGTGCCAGCAGTTACAATCGGGTTGCTTTCTTT
TRBJ2-1 - TRBV7-7 - CASSLAGPGEQFF TGTGCTAGCAGCTTAGCAGGTCCCGGAGAGCAGTTCTTC
TRBJ2-7 - TRBV27 - CASSVRGYEQYF TGTGCCAGCAGCGTGAGGGGCTACGAGCAGTACTTC
TRBJ2-1 - TRBV6-5 - CASSFSGSGEQFF TGTGCCAGCAGTTTCTCAGGGTCTGGTGAGCAGTTCTTC
TRBJ2-5 - TRBV6-5 - CASSYSTGEGWTQYF TGTGCCAGCAGTTACTCAACAGGGGAGGGTTGGACCCAGTACTTC
TRBJ2-7 once TRBV7-2 - CASSLAGLLGVYEQYF TGTGCCAGCAGCTTGGCGGGACTCCTAGGGGTTTACGAGCAGTACTTC
TRBJ2-1 - TRBV15 TRBD2 CATGELAGGPPYNEQFF TGTGCCACCGGGGAACTAGCGGGAGGGCCTCCCTACAATGAGCAGTTCTTC
TRBJ1-2 - TRBV7-9 TRBD1 CASSLGLGQDFGYTF TGTGCCAGCAGCTTAGGTTTGGGACAGGACTTCGGCTACACCTTC
TRBJ1-1 - TRBV5-1 TRBD1 CASSMDQGARDEAFF TGCGCCAGCAGCATGGATCAGGGGGCGCGGGATGAAGCTTTCTTT